Listed below are T cell receptor beta chains from one sample, sequenced in a study of T cells in Graves' hyperthyroidism and ophthalmopathy. TCRdb analysed the multiplex PCR reads with MiXCR anew, one entry per CDR3 protein. The sample lists about 420,000 distinct CDR3 sequences, about an eighth occurring once. Source material: blood. These receptors all come from a woman aged 18-35 years with Graves' hyperthyroidism. Each CDR3 is given without its conserved first and last residue. A D gene is named only where the DNA matches it firmly.

len	j_gene	d_gene	v_gene	CDR3aa
13	TRBJ2-5	-	TRBV6-5	ASSYRLDRRETQY
13	TRBJ2-7	-	TRBV7-2	ASSLEEGGPYEQY
11	TRBJ2-7	-	TRBV29-1	SVAHRDPYEQY
12	TRBJ1-5	-	TRBV20-1	SASSLTSNQPQH
14	TRBJ1-5	-	TRBV4-1	ASSRRDQGMDQPQH
13	TRBJ2-7	-	TRBV7-2	ASSLGGAKTYEQY
13	TRBJ2-5	TRBD2	TRBV3-1	ASSPRTSGEETQY
13	TRBJ2-6	-	TRBV10-3	AISESDSGANVLT
13	TRBJ1-1	-	TRBV10-3	AISESGALNTEAF
13	TRBJ1-4	TRBD1	TRBV6-1	ASSTAGGANEKLF
12	TRBJ2-5	-	TRBV7-2	ASYMAGLQETQY
15	TRBJ1-4	-	TRBV19	ASSHPLGRATNEKLF
9	TRBJ2-3	-	TRBV20-1	SASTHDTQY
11	TRBJ1-1	-	TRBV5-8	ASSLAGGAEAF
14	TRBJ2-7	TRBD1	TRBV7-8	ASSLFPGQANYEQY
10	TRBJ2-7	-	TRBV28	ASRDSAYEQY
12	TRBJ2-1	-	TRBV30	AWSYLESYNEQF
13	TRBJ2-1	TRBD1	TRBV11-2	ASNSGQGISNEQF
15	TRBJ2-7	TRBD2	TRBV28	ASRPNPLAGVLYEQY
13	TRBJ1-6	-	TRBV12-3/TRBV12-4	ASSYSRSYNSPLH
11	TRBJ1-5	-	TRBV30	AWGSGRDQPQH
13	TRBJ1-1	TRBD1	TRBV28	ASSPPTGVKTEAF
15	TRBJ2-2	TRBD1	TRBV7-3	ASSLTWDRVSAGELF
11	TRBJ2-1	-	TRBV20-1	SAGPPGQWEQF
12	TRBJ2-5	TRBD1	TRBV28	ASRGTGGIETQY
13	TRBJ1-5	-	TRBV30	AWSRPGSGNQPQH
10	TRBJ2-7	-	TRBV30	AWTDRTAEQY
15	TRBJ1-4	TRBD1	TRBV10-3	AISESAPGQGREKLF
11	TRBJ2-7	-	TRBV9	ASSATGVDEQY